This T cell receptor beta chain comes out of a study of blood T cell repertoires in COVID-19. V lost 8 bases and J lost 10, with 21 bases in between. The length of the CDR3 is 15 residues. Germline CDR1 MNHNY, CDR2 SVGAGI (reference sequence). Generated by immunoSEQ multiplex PCR, the TCRdb table keeps only in-frame clones and is missing some. In the table there are about 130,000 clones, about 77% of which are singletons. Sequenced: peripheral blood. The sequence was collected from a man at least 80 years old with acute or convalescent COVID-19. The chain joins TRBV6-6 to TRBJ1-6; unclear D gene. CDR3 bases: TGTGCCAGCCGATTAAGTTCCGCGGGTCTCTCACCCCTCCACTTT. Amino acids: CASRLSSAGLSPLHF.